The 18 T cell receptor beta chains reported below all come from one sample, sequenced in a study of blood T cell repertoires in COVID-19. Here immunoSEQ multiplex PCR was the method, and the copy in TCRdb shows in-frame clones only, minus some. In the table there are some 110,000 clones, over 65% of which are singletons. The sequenced sample was peripheral blood. These receptors all come from a man older than 75 with COVID-19, enrolled during active disease.

The chain uses TRBV11-2 and TRBJ1-1; TRBD1 matches at 7 bases. The V gene's germline CDR1 is SGHAT and CDR2 FQNNGV. The CDR3 covers 12 residues. The V and J ends lost 3 bases and 6 bases, in that order; junction bases with no gene match: 1. CDR3: CASSFTGAEAFF. The CDR3 coding sequence is TGTGCCAGCAGCTTTACAGGGGCTGAAGCTTTCTTT.

On this clone: A read error may account for a junction end that differs from germline. The chain links TRBV6-2 or TRBV6-3 to TRBJ1-5, with no clear D. The germline CDR1 and CDR2 sequences are MNHEY and SVGEGT. The CDR3 is 19 amino acids. The CDR3 region has the DNA TGTGCCAGTAGTTACTCGAGAGCCAGAGGGAGGAATAGCAATCAGCCCCAGCATTTT. The encoded protein is CASSYSRARGRNSNQPQHF.

The rearrangement uses TRBV9 and TRBJ1-6; 7 bases map to TRBD1. This CDR3 has 13 amino acids. Trimming took 4 bases from V and 8 from J; bases not matched to a gene: 3. Germline loops: CDR1 SGDLS, CDR2 YYNGEE. As DNA, the CDR3 is TGTGCCAGCAGCCTAGGGGGCTATTCACCCCTCCACTTT. Protein product: CASSLGGYSPLHF. Looking up the rest from reference TRBV9 and TRBJ1-6 gives the full variable domain: DSGVTQTPKHLITATGQRVTLRCSPRSGDLSVYWYQQSLDQGLQFLIQYYNGEERAKGNILERFSAQQFPDLHSELNLSSLELGDSALYFCASSLGGYSPLHFGNGTRLTVT.

This CDR3 reads CASSFLDSYEQYF. The CDR3 bases are TGCGCCAGCAGCTTCCTGGACAGTTACGAGCAGTACTTC. The rearrangement joins TRBV5-1 to TRBJ2-7, with D tentatively TRBD1 (6 bases). The CDR3 contains 13 residues. Trimming shortened V by 2 bases and J by 4 bases, and 10 bases separated the two germline ends. Germline assignment: CDR1 SGHRS and CDR2 YFSETQ.

The CDR3 region is CASSSPYRNNEQFF. CDR3 coding DNA: TGTGCCAGCAGCTCCCCCTACCGCAACAATGAGCAGTTCTTC. This chain links TRBV11-3 with TRBJ2-1; D gene ambiguous. Per germline, CDR1 SGHNT and CDR2 YENEEA. The length of the CDR3 is 14 residues. Trimming left V 4 bases short and J 5 bases short, with 12 bases between.

This rearrangement joins TRBV28 to TRBJ1-2; 9 bases line up with TRBD1. The germline V gene has CDR1 MDHEN and CDR2 SYDVKM. CDR3 length: 12 residues. V dropped 7 bases and J dropped 7; count of bases not matched to a gene: 4. CDR3 nucleotide sequence: TGTGCCAGCAATACAGGGGGCGGTGGCTACACCTTC. It encodes CASNTGGGGYTF.

The chain uses TRBV7-9 and TRBJ2-3; D remains unclear. V lost 4 bases and J 1 base, leaving 9 bases between the germline ends. Germline CDR1 is SEHNR and CDR2 is FQNEAQ (reference sequence). The CDR3 length is 14 residues. The DNA for the CDR3 is TGTGCCAGCAGCTATAGCCGAGGCACAGATACGCAGTATTTT. It codes for CASSYSRGTDTQYF.

The gene calls are TRBV28 and TRBJ2-5, with 11 nucleotides matching TRBD2. The CDR3 has 15 residues. V was clipped by 3 bases and J by 4 bases; unmatched bases: 4. Germline V gene sequence: CDR1 MDHEN, CDR2 SYDVKM. The CDR3 here is CASSFLAGGGETQYF. The CDR3 region has the DNA TGTGCCAGCAGTTTCCTAGCGGGAGGAGGAGAGACCCAGTACTTC.

The gene calls are TRBV5-1 and TRBJ1-2, with a possible D match to TRBD1 (5 bases). V gave up 4 bases and J gave up 6 bases, with 13 bases separating them. Germline CDR1 and CDR2: SGHRS and YFSETQ. This CDR3 is 13 amino acids long. CDR3 sequence reads: CASSPDSQDGYTF. CDR3 DNA sequence: TGCGCCAGCAGCCCTGACAGCCAAGATGGCTACACCTTC.

V usage is TRBV28 and J usage is TRBJ2-7; no clear D gene. The CDR3 contains 13 residues. The V end was cut by 8 bases, the J end by 0 bases, with 11 bases between. The V gene's germline CDR1 is MDHEN and CDR2 SYDVKM. The CDR3 region is CASWAGSSYEQYF. CDR3 nucleotide sequence: TGTGCCAGCTGGGCTGGTAGCTCCTACGAGCAGTACTTC. The whole variable domain, filled in from reference TRBV28 and TRBJ2-7, reads DVKVTQSSRYLVKRTGEKVFLECVQDMDHENMFWYRQDPGLGLRLIYFSYDVKMKEKGDIPEGYSVSREKKERFSLILESASTNQTSMYLCASWAGSSYEQYFGPGTRLTVT.

V is TRBV28 and J is TRBJ1-5, with 8 bases that match TRBD1. CDR3 length: 19 residues. CDR1 and CDR2 from the germline V gene are MDHEN and SYDVKM. J was trimmed by 3 bases and V by 5 bases; bases with no gene match: 18. The CDR3 loop is CASSPPPRDRLVDNQPQHF. DNA of the CDR3: TGTGCCAGCAGTCCACCGCCCAGGGACAGGCTAGTGGACAATCAGCCCCAGCATTTT.

The J gene is TRBJ1-3, the V gene TRBV6-5, with a tentative D call TRBD1 (6 bases). Trimming pared 7 bases from V and 7 bases from J, leaving 14 bases between. Germline CDR1 and CDR2: MNHEY and SVGAGI. The CDR3 spans 13 residues. This CDR3 reads CASTQAGANTIYF. CDR3 DNA: TGTGCCAGCACCCAAGCAGGGGCCAACACCATATATTTT.

The V and J genes are TRBV27 and TRBJ2-7; D perhaps matches TRBD2 (5 bases). Germline CDR1 MNHEY, CDR2 SMNVEV (reference sequence). The CDR3 contains 14 residues. Trimming took off 3 bases at V and 3 bases at J, with 12 bases between the two ends. The DNA of the CDR3 is TGTGCCAGCAGTTTCGCCGGACTCCTCTACGAGCAGTACTTC. As protein: CASSFAGLLYEQYF.

The gene calls are TRBV6-5 and TRBJ1-1; D ambiguous. The germline V gene has CDR1 MNHEY and CDR2 SVGAGI. V was pared by 7 bases and J by 1 base, with 10 bases between. This CDR3 has 13 amino acids. The CDR3 sequence: CASTLEGNTEAFF. The DNA for the CDR3 is TGTGCCAGCACCCTAGAGGGGAACACTGAAGCTTTCTTT.

In its sample, this clone was seen a few times. The chain links TRBV18 to TRBJ2-7, with D maybe TRBD2 (6 bases). The length of the CDR3 is 15 residues. V lost 1 base and J 2 bases, leaving 12 bases between the germline ends. The germline gives CDR1 KGHSH, CDR2 LQKENI. CDR3 sequence reads: CASSPRSGRTYEQYF. CDR3 DNA sequence: TGTGCCAGCTCACCACGGAGCGGGCGAACCTACGAGCAGTACTTC.

The V gene is TRBV10-2, the J gene TRBJ1-1, with D maybe TRBD1 (5 bases). Per germline, CDR1 WSHSY and CDR2 SAAADI. V lost 6 bases, J lost 4 bases, and 12 bases lay in between. The CDR3 runs to 13 residues. For the CDR3, the DNA is TGCGCCAGCAGCAGGGACTTTGGCACTGAAGCTTTCTTT. Protein sequence: CASSRDFGTEAFF.

On this clone: At one of its ends the junction is not consistent with the germline gene, which may arise from a read error. The chain joins TRBV4-2 to TRBJ2-7, with D uncertain. The CDR3 loop spans 13 amino acids. Looked up from germline, CDR1 is LGHNA and CDR2 is YNFKEQ. CDR3 sequence reads: CASSQSSSYGQYF. CDR3 DNA sequence: TGTGCCAGCAGCCAATCCTCCTCCTACGGGCAGTACTTC.

This sequence joins TRBV28 and TRBJ2-2; TRBD2 aligns across 15 bases. The CDR3 runs to 17 residues. The trim removed 8 bases at V and 3 bases at J, leaving 7 bases unmatched. Germline CDR1 reads MDHEN; CDR2 reads SYDVKM. CDR3 sequence reads: CASLGTSGRKDTGELFF. DNA for the CDR3: TGTGCCAGCCTCGGGACTAGCGGGAGGAAAGACACCGGGGAGCTGTTTTTT.